The next 21 T cell receptor beta chains were all read from a single sample in a study of technical replicates of blood from four donors. Generated by immunoSEQ multiplex PCR, the TCRdb table keeps only in-frame clones and is missing some. The sample holds around 74,000 clones, just over 85% seen once. The specimen sequenced was PBMCs. The source is a human donor in good health. Some clones in this sample may be carry-over from other donors' samples.

This clone was counted only a few times. The rearrangement joins TRBV7-9 to TRBJ2-1; 8 positions match TRBD2. This CDR3 comprises 16 residues. Germline loops: CDR1 SEHNR, CDR2 FQNEAQ (reference sequence). V trimming: 5 bases; J trimming: 0 bases; junction bases outside the gene matches: 6. The CDR3 DNA reads TGTGCCAGCAGCCAGACCGGGACTAGCTCCTACAATGAGCAGTTCTTC. Amino acid sequence: CASSQTGTSSYNEQFF.

The V call is TRBV30, the J call TRBJ2-3; 12 bases line up with TRBD2. With 4 bases clipped from V and 5 bases from J, the junction kept 7 bases outside the gene matches. The germline gives CDR1 GTSNPN, CDR2 SVGIG (reference sequence). The CDR3 extends over 15 amino acids. Written as DNA, the CDR3 is TGTGCCTGGACTAGCGGGAGGGGAACGGTAGATACGCAGTATTTT. Its translation is CAWTSGRGTVDTQYF.

The gene calls are TRBV7-7 and TRBJ2-7; TRBD2 matches at 10 bases. V lost 5 bases, J lost 1 base, and 5 bases stayed unmatched. The germline V gene encodes CDR1 SSHAT and CDR2 FNYEAQ (reference sequence). There are 15 residues in the CDR3. The CDR3 sequence: CASSAGLADSYEQYF. The CDR3 DNA reads TGTGCCAGCAGCGCCGGACTAGCGGATTCCTACGAGCAGTACTTC. The full variable domain, completed using reference TRBV7-7 and TRBJ2-7, is GAGVSQSPRYKVTKRGQDVTLRCDPISSHATLYWYQQALGQGPEFLTYFNYEAQPDKSGLPSDRFSAERPEGSISTLTIQRTEQRDSAMYRCASSAGLADSYEQYFGPGTRLTVT.

The chain is built from TRBV27 and TRBJ2-1, with D perhaps matching TRBD2 (6 bases). This CDR3 is built from 12 residues. Germline loops: CDR1 MNHEY, CDR2 SMNVEV (reference sequence). The ends were cut back, 10 bases at V and 5 bases at J, with 12 bases in the middle. In nucleotides, the CDR3 is TGTGCCACGAGGAGGGTCAACAATGAGCAGTTCTTC. Encoded protein: CATRRVNNEQFF.

The chain is built from TRBV27 and TRBJ1-2; D perhaps matches TRBD1 (6 bases). The germline V and J ends were trimmed by 5 bases and 3 bases, with 19 bases remaining between them. Per germline, CDR1 MNHEY and CDR2 SMNVEV (reference sequence). The CDR3 has 16 amino acids. As DNA, the CDR3 is TGTGCCAGCAGTCCAAGGCGGGGGGCGTTCGACTATGGCTACACCTTC. It specifies CASSPRRGAFDYGYTF.

The chain joins TRBV2 to TRBJ1-1, with unresolved D. The CDR3 has 12 amino acids. The germline CDR1 and CDR2 sequences are SNHLY and FYNNEI. Trimming removed 2 bases at V and 4 bases at J, with 5 bases between. CDR3 sequence reads: CASSERGTEAFF. DNA for the CDR3: TGTGCCAGCAGTGAACGGGGCACTGAAGCTTTCTTT.

The rearrangement links TRBV6-5 to TRBJ2-2, with 9 bases aligning to TRBD1. Per the germline V gene, CDR1 is MNHEY and CDR2 is SVGAGI. The CDR3 is made up of 15 amino acids. The ends lost 6 bases at V and 5 bases at J; junction bases unmatched: 7. The CDR3 nucleotides are TGTGCCAGCAGCCACGGGACAGGGAATACCGGGGAGCTGTTTTTT. Translated, it gives CASSHGTGNTGELFF.

The V call is TRBV11-3, the J call TRBJ2-7; 9 bases agree with TRBD2. Germline CDR1 is SGHNT and CDR2 is YENEEA. CDR3 length equals 15 residues. Germline trimming cut 4 bases from V and 0 bases from J; bases unmatched to any gene: 4. Here the CDR3 DNA reads TGTGCCAGCAGCTCCCATAGCGGGAGCTCCTACGAGCAGTACTTC. Translation: CASSSHSGSSYEQYF.

The chain recombines TRBV6-1 with TRBJ1-2; tentative D call: TRBD1 (5 bases). CDR1 is MNHNS, CDR2 SASEGT, per germline. This CDR3 comprises 15 residues. Trimming pared 1 base from V and 4 bases from J, leaving 13 bases between. The CDR3 DNA follows: TGTGCCAGCAGTGAAGATCGGGGGGGAATCTATGGCTACACCTTC. It codes for CASSEDRGGIYGYTF.

This rearrangement joins TRBV7-6 to TRBJ2-5; TRBD1 matches at 7 bases. This CDR3 comprises 16 residues. Trimming at V came to 2 bases and at J to 4 bases, leaving 10 bases not matched to a gene. Germline V gives CDR1 SGHVS, CDR2 FNYEAQ. The CDR3 sequence is CASSLPDREITETQYF. The DNA of the CDR3 is TGTGCCAGCAGCTTACCTGACAGGGAGATAACAGAGACCCAGTACTTC.

A few counts support this clone. The chain joins TRBV30 to TRBJ1-1; TRBD1 agrees at 10 bases. The germline CDR1 and CDR2 sequences are GTSNPN and SVGIG (reference sequence). The CDR3 totals 12 residues. Losses at the gene ends were 3 bases for V and 8 bases for J; bases not matched to a gene: 3. DNA of the CDR3: TGTGCCTGGAGCCCGGGACAGGGGGAAGCTTTCTTT. Amino acid sequence: CAWSPGQGEAFF.

V usage is TRBV7-2 and J usage is TRBJ1-3, with D perhaps TRBD1 (6 bases). Germline assignment: CDR1 SGHTA and CDR2 FQGNSA. Trimming cost V 2 bases and J 11 bases, with 19 bases left between them. This CDR3 has 15 amino acids. CDR3 sequence reads: CASSLYNSPKGAIYF. DNA of the CDR3: TGTGCCAGCAGCTTATATAACAGTCCCAAGGGGGCCATATATTTT.

This sequence joins TRBV27 and TRBJ1-5, with no clear D. CDR1 MNHEY and CDR2 SMNVEV come from the germline V gene (reference sequence). The CDR3 length is 14 residues. V lost 2 bases and J 7 bases, leaving 12 bases between the germline ends. This CDR3 is CASSLRGSGQPQHF. Here the CDR3 DNA reads TGTGCCAGCAGTTTAAGAGGGTCGGGACAGCCCCAGCATTTT.

This CDR3 reads CAIKIQGRNEQFF. The CDR3 coding sequence is TGTGCCATCAAGATTCAGGGTCGGAATGAGCAGTTCTTC. The chain combines TRBV10-3 with TRBJ2-1; D is possibly TRBD1 (5 bases). Trimming pared 7 bases from V and 7 bases from J, leaving 14 bases between. Germline CDR1 and CDR2: ENHRY and SYGVKD. CDR3 length equals 13 residues.

V usage is TRBV27 and J usage is TRBJ2-7; TRBD1 matches 10 bases. This CDR3 region has 15 residues. Germline values: CDR1 MNHEY, CDR2 SMNVEV (reference sequence). Losses at the gene ends were 3 bases for V and 4 bases for J; bases not matched to a gene: 6. The CDR3 DNA follows: TGTGCCAGCAGTTTGACGACAGGGGGCCTGTACGAGCAGTACTTC. Protein sequence: CASSLTTGGLYEQYF.

The rearrangement links TRBV10-1 to TRBJ2-1; D perhaps matches TRBD2 (6 bases). CDR3 length: 17 residues. Germline CDR1 is WNHNN and CDR2 is SYGVQD (reference sequence). V shed 0 bases and J shed 3 bases, with 15 bases lying between them. CDR3 nucleotide sequence: TGCGCCAGCAGTGAGTCAGTTTGGGGGGACCTCTACAATGAGCAGTTCTTC. Its translation: CASSESVWGDLYNEQFF.

CDR3 DNA: TGTGCCAGCAGCCCCCGGCGGGGCTCCTACGAGCAGTACTTC. It translates to CASSPRRGSYEQYF. The rearrangement uses TRBV7-2 and TRBJ2-7; possibly TRBD2 for D (6 bases). V was shortened by 5 bases and J by 0 bases, with 11 bases between the two germline ends. The germline V gene encodes CDR1 SGHTA and CDR2 FQGNSA. The CDR3 runs 14 residues.

The rearrangement joins TRBV7-2 to TRBJ1-4; D gene unclear. V shed 4 bases and J shed 10 bases, with 13 bases lying between them. Per germline, CDR1 SGHTA and CDR2 FQGNSA. The CDR3 runs 13 residues. Here the CDR3 reads CASSSSAGGKLFF. In DNA form, the CDR3 reads TGTGCCAGCAGCTCTAGCGCGGGAGGAAAACTGTTTTTT.

V and J are TRBV6-5 and TRBJ1-6; D uncertain. The CDR3 is made up of 13 amino acids. V was shortened by 6 bases and J by 7 bases, with 10 bases between the two germline ends. Looked up from germline, CDR1 is MNHEY and CDR2 is SVGAGI. Here the CDR3 reads CASRETGNSPLHF. In DNA form, the CDR3 reads TGTGCCAGCAGGGAGACGGGAAATTCACCCCTCCACTTT.

This chain uses TRBV7-9 with TRBJ2-7, with D possibly matching TRBD2 (5 bases). CDR3 length: 15 amino acids. Trimming took off 1 base at V and 2 bases at J, with 12 bases between the two ends. Germline CDR1 SEHNR, CDR2 FQNEAQ (reference sequence). CDR3 DNA: TGTGCCAGCAGCTTAGAAAGGAGCGGTACCTACGAGCAGTACTTC. Translation: CASSLERSGTYEQYF.

The chain links TRBV10-2 to TRBJ1-1; D ambiguous. Germline loops: CDR1 WSHSY, CDR2 SAAADI. Trimming shortened V by 4 bases and J by 1 base, and 7 bases separated the two germline ends. This CDR3 has 13 amino acids. The CDR3 DNA reads TGCGCCAGCAGTGTGGCAGGGAACACTGAAGCTTTCTTT. Translation: CASSVAGNTEAFF.